Below are 9 T cell receptor beta chains sequenced from a single sample in a study of blood T cell repertoires in COVID-19. Sequencing used immunoSEQ multiplex PCR; TCRdb keeps in-frame clones, though not all of them. The data contain around 220,000 clones, about 83% of them singletons. The specimen sequenced was PBMCs or T cells enriched from blood (not recorded which). The receptors were sampled from a woman aged 40 to 55 who had recovered from COVID-19.

This clone has just a few counts. This sequence joins TRBV5-5 and TRBJ2-7, with D unresolved. From germline, CDR1 is SGHKS and CDR2 YYEKEE (reference sequence). CDR3 length equals 19 residues. The V gene lost 4 bases and the J gene lost 0 bases, with 26 bases spanning the gap. The CDR3 DNA follows: TGTGCCAGCAGCCATTCCCTGCAGGCCCAACTTTTGCCCTCCTACGAGCAGTACTTC. It codes for CASSHSLQAQLLPSYEQYF.

This chain links TRBV19 with TRBJ1-5; no definite D call. Germline V CDR1 and CDR2: LNHDA, SQIVND (reference sequence). The CDR3 is made up of 15 amino acids. V lost 4 bases and J 0 bases, leaving 10 bases between the germline ends. CDR3 region: CASSSSVYSNQPQHF. The CDR3 bases are TGTGCCAGTAGTAGTTCGGTGTATAGCAATCAGCCCCAGCATTTT.

V gene TRBV5-1 combines with J gene TRBJ1-4; D might be TRBD1 (5 bases). Germline-derived CDR1 and CDR2 are SGHRS and YFSETQ. The CDR3 spans 16 residues. The V end was cut by 0 bases, the J end by 7 bases, with 16 bases between. CDR3 in amino acids: CASSLGFAGKGEKLFF. CDR3 coding DNA: TGCGCCAGCAGCTTGGGTTTTGCAGGGAAGGGTGAAAAACTGTTTTTT.

The J gene is TRBJ2-3, the V gene TRBV13; weak D call: TRBD2 (6 bases). Germline CDR1 reads PRHDT; CDR2 reads FYEKMQ (reference sequence). The CDR3 totals 14 residues. V was pared by 4 bases and J by 4 bases, with 12 bases between. CDR3 in amino acids: CASSYGEVADTQYF. The CDR3 coding sequence is TGTGCCAGCAGCTATGGGGAGGTGGCAGATACGCAGTATTTT.

V gene TRBV5-1 combines with J gene TRBJ2-1; 8 bases agree with TRBD2. V gave up 4 bases and J gave up 8 bases; unmatched junction bases: 2. In germline, CDR1 is SGHRS, CDR2 YFSETQ. This CDR3 comprises 12 residues. The CDR3 loop is CASSDSGDEQFF. For the CDR3, the DNA is TGCGCCAGCAGCGATAGCGGGGATGAGCAGTTCTTC.

The CDR3 loop reads CATASAGYNYGYTF. As DNA, the CDR3 is TGTGCCACCGCTTCGGCAGGCTATAACTATGGCTACACCTTC. The rearrangement joins TRBV24-1 to TRBJ1-2; D gene unclear. In germline, CDR1 is KGHDR, CDR2 SFDVKD. Trimming shortened V by 9 bases and J by 1 base, and 14 bases separated the two germline ends. This CDR3 is 14 amino acids long.

On this clone: One end of the junction is discordant with germline, which a read error may explain. The chain carries TRBV19 and TRBJ2-6, with a weak D call TRBD2 (6 bases). This CDR3 comprises 16 residues. In germline, CDR1 is LNHDA, CDR2 SQIVND (reference sequence). The chain's CDR3 is CATGRGDGAGANVLTF. In DNA form, the CDR3 reads TGTGCCACCGGGCGGGGAGACGGAGCTGGTGCCAACGTCCTGACTTTC.

This rearrangement joins TRBV9 to TRBJ2-1; 8 positions match TRBD2. Per the germline V gene, CDR1 is SGDLS and CDR2 is YYNGEE. The V and J ends lost 0 bases and 8 bases, in that order; junction bases with no gene match: 10. The CDR3 extends over 16 amino acids. CDR3 residues: CASSVGSGRALDEQFF. CDR3 nucleotides: TGTGCCAGCAGCGTAGGGTCCGGGAGGGCCTTGGATGAGCAGTTCTTC.

V usage is TRBV14 and J usage is TRBJ2-5; D is undetermined. CDR1 SGHDN and CDR2 FVKESK come from the germline V gene. There are 15 residues in the CDR3. With 1 base removed from V and 4 bases from J, the gap between germline ends came to 13 bases. The CDR3 loop is CASSQGSLGGETQYF. The CDR3, as DNA: TGTGCCAGCAGCCAAGGATCGCTAGGCGGAGAGACCCAGTACTTC.